This T cell receptor (beta chain) came from a study of OX40 agonist ivuxolimab in advanced cancers. In the study overall: Patients assigned to dose escalation were diagnosed with hepatocellular carcinoma, melanoma, renal cell or head and neck cancer.

TCRdb keeps only in-frame clones here, not all; method: immunoSEQ multiplex PCR. The sample shows about 60,000 clones, around 83% of them seen only once. CDR1 is SEHNR and CDR2 is FQNEAQ in the germline V gene (reference sequence). This CDR3 spans 15 amino acids. The V end lost 5 bases, the J end lost 2 bases, and 13 bases lay between the germline ends. The V call is TRBV7-9, the J call TRBJ2-1; the D gene is possibly TRBD2 (6 bases). The sample was CD4+ or CD8+ T cells sorted from blood, taken in a trial of the OX40 agonist ivuxolimab. This sequence was found in an adult with an advanced solid tumor such as melanoma, head and neck, liver or kidney cancer. In nucleotides, the CDR3 is TGTGCCAGCAGCCCGGGGGTTTCGACCTACAATGAGCAGTTCTTC. It is translated as CASSPGVSTYNEQFF. Full variable domain (rest looked up from reference TRBV7-9 and TRBJ2-1): DTGVSQNPRHKITKRGQNVTFRCDPISEHNRLYWYRQTLGQGPEFLTYFQNEAQLEKSRLLSDRFSAERPKGSFSTLEIQRTEQGDSAMYLCASSPGVSTYNEQFFGPGTRLTVL.